These T cell receptor beta chains were read from a single sample in a study of PD-1 blockade in classical Hodgkin lymphoma. Here immunoSEQ multiplex PCR was the method, and the copy in TCRdb shows in-frame clones only, minus some. The profile shows fewer than 15,000 clones, roughly 84% of them singletons. The input for sequencing was CD8+ T cells from blood, taken at baseline. Source of these receptors: a human donor with classical Hodgkin lymphoma. Both conserved end residues are part of each CDR3. The D gene is left open where the match is weak. Size is stated for part of the rows, as once, few or many counts, or as a class when the clone is expanded.

D	size	V	J	CDR3	DNA
-	-	TRBV5-4	TRBJ1-3	CASSMEGLFASLYF	TGTGCCAGCAGTATGGAAGGTCTCTTTGCTTCATTATATTTT
-	-	TRBV30	TRBJ1-5	CAWRRARGSNQPQHF	TGTGCCTGGAGAAGGGCTAGGGGTAGCAATCAGCCCCAGCATTTT
TRBD2	once	TRBV9	TRBJ2-3	CASSVDGGAQDTQYF	TGTGCCAGCAGCGTAGACGGGGGGGCCCAAGATACGCAGTATTTT
-	-	TRBV6-5	TRBJ2-7	CASSSSEDYEQYF	TGTGCCAGCAGTTCCTCGGAGGACTACGAGCAGTACTTC
-	-	TRBV7-8	TRBJ2-7	CASTIKGYEQYF	TGTGCCAGCACCATCAAAGGCTACGAGCAGTACTTC
-	-	TRBV9	TRBJ2-7	CASSDGSLYEQYF	TGTGCCAGCAGCGACGGGAGTCTCTACGAGCAGTACTTC
-	-	TRBV11-2	TRBJ2-7	CASSILVGEIPYEQYF	-
-	-	TRBV4-1	TRBJ2-7	CASSQDMGTTYEQYF	TGCGCCAGCAGCCAAGATATGGGGACAACCTACGAGCAGTACTTC
TRBD1	-	TRBV19	TRBJ2-7	CASSKGQGTAYEQYF	TGTGCCAGTAGTAAAGGACAGGGGACTGCCTACGAGCAGTACTTC
-	-	TRBV28	TRBJ2-7	CASRPDKSSYEQYF	TGTGCCAGCAGACCGGACAAGAGCTCCTACGAGCAGTACTTC
-	-	TRBV6-6	TRBJ1-1	CASSYSGGMNTEAFF	TGTGCCAGCAGTTACTCGGGGGGGATGAACACTGAAGCTTTCTTT
-	-	TRBV5-5	TRBJ1-2	CASDQAPQGTNYGYTF	TGTGCCAGCGACCAAGCCCCACAGGGTACTAACTATGGCTACACCTTC
-	-	TRBV5-8	TRBJ2-7	CASSLPPSYEQYF	TGTGCCAGCAGCTTGCCCCCGTCCTACGAGCAGTACTTC
TRBD1	-	TRBV2	TRBJ1-1	CASSLGTGIEAFF	TGTGCCAGCAGCCTAGGGACAGGGATTGAAGCTTTCTTT
-	-	TRBV6-5	TRBJ2-4	CASSSGTGFSNIQYF	TGTGCCAGCAGCTCCGGAACAGGGTTTTCAAACATTCAGTACTTC
-	-	TRBV9	TRBJ1-2	CASSATYRGQANYGYTF	TGTGCCAGCAGCGCTACCTATCGGGGGCAGGCAAACTATGGCTACACCTTC
-	-	TRBV9	TRBJ2-4	CASSASGLAKNIQYF	TGTGCCAGCAGCGCATCGGGACTCGCCAAAAACATTCAGTACTTC
TRBD1	once	TRBV7-9	TRBJ1-2	CASSWGSRDRNPDMECTF	TGTGCCAGCAGCTGGGGGTCCCGGGACAGAAATCCCGATATGGAATGCACCTTC
TRBD2	-	TRBV19	TRBJ2-1	CASSILSRGGLDEQFF	TGTGCCAGTAGTATACTAAGTCGGGGGGGCTTGGATGAGCAGTTCTTC
-	few	TRBV6-1	TRBJ1-2	CASSDGQHANYGYTF	TGTGCCAGCAGTGACGGACAGCATGCTAACTATGGCTACACCTTC
TRBD2	-	TRBV28	TRBJ2-2	CASSLDPSGGAGTGELFF	TGTGCCAGCAGTTTAGATCCTAGCGGGGGAGCAGGCACCGGGGAGCTGTTTTTT
TRBD1	once	TRBV10-1	TRBJ2-5	CASSESGQPQETQYF	TGCGCCAGCAGTGAGTCGGGACAGCCACAAGAGACCCAGTACTTC
TRBD1	-	TRBV6-4	TRBJ2-3	CASSDTGGGDTQYF	TGTGCCAGCAGTGACACAGGGGGAGGCGATACGCAGTATTTT
-	once	TRBV10-2	TRBJ1-5	CASSPSDSINQPQHF	TGCGCCAGCAGCCCCTCGGACAGCATCAATCAGCCCCAGCATTTT
-	-	TRBV12-2	TRBJ1-2	CASLPGQGMSGYTF	TGTGCAAGTCTCCCGGGACAGGGGATGAGTGGCTACACCTTC
-	few	TRBV7-2	TRBJ1-2	CASREATNYGYTF	TGTGCCAGCAGGGAAGCCACTAACTATGGCTACACCTTC
-	-	TRBV7-6	TRBJ2-7	CASSLDHPLRDAGYEQYF	TGTGCCAGCAGCTTAGACCACCCACTTAGGGACGCAGGCTACGAGCAGTACTTC
-	-	TRBV10-3	TRBJ2-1	CATFDGAYNEQFF	TGTGCCACGTTCGACGGTGCCTACAATGAGCAGTTCTTC
-	-	TRBV7-6	TRBJ2-5	CASSLAGGQETQYF	TGTGCCAGCAGCTTAGCGGGGGGTCAAGAGACCCAGTACTTC
-	-	TRBV7-6	TRBJ2-3	CASSLVGGGATDTQYF	TGTGCCAGCAGCTTAGTTGGAGGGGGTGCCACAGATACGCAGTATTTT
-	-	TRBV28	TRBJ1-5	CASSLAGTSDQPQHF	TGTGCCAGCAGTTTGGCCGGGACATCAGATCAGCCCCAGCATTTT
TRBD1	-	TRBV30	TRBJ1-5	CAWSDRDRINQPQHF	TGTGCCTGGAGTGACCGGGACAGGATTAATCAGCCCCAGCATTTT
-	-	TRBV15	TRBJ2-7	CATSVRVAPRYEQYF	TGTGCCACCAGCGTACGGGTGGCCCCTCGCTACGAGCAGTACTTC
TRBD1	-	TRBV5-4	TRBJ2-1	CASSSPGQGRNEQFF	TGTGCCAGCAGCTCCCCCGGACAGGGCCGGAATGAGCAGTTCTTC
-	-	TRBV7-6	TRBJ1-3	CASSLAGAGNTIYF	TGTGCCAGCAGCTTAGCGGGGGCTGGAAACACCATATATTTT
-	-	TRBV7-9	TRBJ2-7	CASSAQSSYEQYF	TGTGCCAGCAGCGCCCAGAGCTCCTACGAGCAGTACTTC
-	-	TRBV4-1	TRBJ1-1	CASSQDPGRRDTEAFF	TGCGCCAGCAGCCAAGATCCGGGGAGGAGAGACACTGAAGCTTTCTTT
TRBD1	once	TRBV9	TRBJ2-7	CASSKGQGLSSYEQYF	TGTGCCAGCAGCAAAGGACAGGGCCTAAGCTCCTACGAGCAGTACTTC
-	-	TRBV4-3	TRBJ1-1	CASSQDEGVNTEAFF	TGCGCCAGCAGCCAAGATGAGGGGGTGAACACTGAAGCTTTCTTT
-	-	TRBV7-6	TRBJ1-5	CASSLDSNQPQHF	TGTGCCAGCAGCTTAGATAGCAATCAGCCCCAGCATTTT
-	-	TRBV6-6	TRBJ1-1	CASSYPEAAWTEAFF	TGTGCCAGCAGTTACCCCGAAGCCGCCTGGACTGAAGCTTTCTTT
-	few	TRBV10-3	TRBJ1-1	CAISGQGEAFF	TGTGCCATCAGTGGTCAGGGAGAAGCTTTCTTT
TRBD1	once	TRBV30	TRBJ2-3	CAWSRRGPSLTDTQYF	TGTGCCTGGAGTAGAAGGGGGCCCTCCCTCACAGATACGCAGTATTTT
-	few	TRBV7-2	TRBJ1-1	CASSLASVEAFF	TGTGCCAGCAGCTTAGCGAGTGTTGAAGCTTTCTTT